This T cell receptor beta chain emerged from a study of T cells in Graves' hyperthyroidism and ophthalmopathy. General observations from the study: Clonotypes that were expanded in thyroid above 0.001 mostly appeared in blood too.

Template material for amplifying TCR beta CDR3 regions consisted of RNA transcripts. The HTBI primer set drove a first-round RT-PCR of the TCR CDR3. TCRdb ran MiXCR on the multiplex PCR reads and lists one entry per CDR3 protein. Of roughly 400,000 distinct CDR3 sequences listed, 11% to 15% are singletons. Comments on this clonotype: Its specificity is unknown.

Diagnosing involved the use of clinical symptoms, serum thyroxine and TRAb, thyroid ultrasound and orbital computed tomography. The sequenced material came from blood. The receptor's source is a man aged 45-65 years with Graves' ophthalmopathy.

The CDR3 DNA reads as TGTGCCAGCAGGGCGGGACTCAATACAGATACGCAGTATTTT. Translating gives CASRAGLNTDTQYF. The chain uses TRBV6-1 and TRBJ2-3; TRBD2 might be the D (6 bases). Germline V gene sequence: CDR1 MNHNS, CDR2 SASEGT. V lost 6 bases, J lost 3 bases, and 13 bases lay in between. The CDR3 runs to 14 residues.